This T cell receptor beta chain was sequenced for a study of shared clonotypes between healthy human individuals. Across the whole study: CD4 naive and memory got three plates each, CD8 naive two, CD8 memory one.

J was trimmed by 4 bases and V by 4 bases; bases with no gene match: 13. This CDR3 region has 16 residues. Germline CDR1 SGHKS, CDR2 YYEKEE (reference sequence). Several immunoSEQ plates received, in even portions, the genomic DNA of each subset. Libraries were prepared by immunoSEQ multiplex PCR; TCRdb keeps only in-frame clonotypes and omits some of them. This sample has 550,000 to 750,000 clones, with about 90% found just once. It was CD45RO-negative cells, positively selected for CCR7, that made up naive CD8 cells, with terminally differentiated effector memory CD45RA+ cells excluded. Study-wide points: The generation probabilities recorded for non-shared clonotypes fell below those of clonotypes shared by all four donors. Several donors held about 5.1% of naive CD4 clonotypes in common.

About this clone itself: Its antigen is as yet unknown.

The sample comprised naive CD8+ T cells sorted from blood. The origin of this receptor is a man aged 25-45 years in good health. The chain recombines TRBV5-5 with TRBJ2-7; 8 bases are shared with TRBD2. The CDR3 reads CASSPREAGVFYEQYF. The CDR3 nucleotides are TGTGCCAGCAGCCCCCGAGAAGCGGGAGTGTTTTACGAGCAGTACTTC.